This T cell receptor beta chain derives from a study of blood T cell repertoires in COVID-19. For the study at large: The United States, Italy and Spain provided the acute and convalescent COVID-19 samples. The analysed material was cDNA or gDNA that came from T cells, B-cell-depleted T cells, or PBMCs.

Original analysis: Amplification of reference gene primers was used by the study to estimate nucleated cell counts. Clones were sequenced by immunoSEQ multiplex PCR, and TCRdb holds only the in-frame ones, with some missing. For V, J and clone size, that table is used; D and trimming come from the DNA. This sample has under 250,000 clones, with around 84% found just once. CDR3 length: 12 amino acids. Germline V gene lookup returns CDR1 SNHLY and CDR2 FYNNEI. V was trimmed by 7 bases and J by 7 bases, leaving 14 bases between them. The sequencing input was peripheral blood. The TCR was taken from a woman aged 70-85 years with active or convalescent COVID-19. This sequence joins TRBV2 and TRBJ2-7; tentatively, D is TRBD1 (6 bases). CDR3 amino acids: CASKGQHREQYF. CDR3 nucleotide sequence: TGTGCCAGCAAAGGACAGCATCGGGAGCAGTACTTC.